This T cell receptor beta chain stems from a study of PD-1 blockade in classical Hodgkin lymphoma. Study at large: Every 2 weeks, patients had 3 mg/kg nivolumab intravenously. Notes on the study in general: There was a significant rise in CD4+ TCR diversity by C4D1, with no such rise for CD8+. The diversity seen at baseline in complete responders resembled that of newly diagnosed patients.

Libraries were prepared by immunoSEQ multiplex PCR; TCRdb keeps only in-frame clonotypes and omits some of them. The sample lists over 25,000 clones; around nine tenths were seen once. No patient escaped relapse after autologous stem cell transplantation, and brentuximab vedotin exposure varied. The investigators isolated CD8+ T cells from thawed PBMCs using magnetic negative selection. This clone was recorded once. What it binds is not known. The clonotype originates from a human donor with classical Hodgkin lymphoma. Sequences were derived from CD8+ T cells from blood, sampled at baseline.

The CDR3 protein is CASSLVPGGDYGYTF. The CDR3 coding sequence is TGTGCCAGCAGCTTAGTTCCAGGGGGAGACTATGGCTACACCTTC. The chain has TRBV7-9 and TRBJ1-2, with TRBD1 matching over 7 bases. The junction had 5 bases not matched to a gene; V was cut back by 1 base and J by 3 bases. Germline CDR1 is SEHNR and CDR2 is FQNEAQ (reference sequence). The CDR3 loop spans 15 amino acids.